This T cell receptor (beta chain) was observed in a study of a mutant IDH1 vaccine in newly diagnosed glioma. Across the study: Patients began vaccination 4-6 weeks after radiotherapy alone, or with temozolomide cycles. Treated patients comprised approximately 60% males and approximately 38% females, mean age about 44 years. Those enrolled had earlier been treated with radiotherapy, temozolomide, or both, mostly both.

TCRdb's table, derived via immunoSEQ multiplex PCR, lists solely in-frame clones and lacks some. The sample lists about 40,000 clones; less than 90% were seen once. As to time point: week 11, during vaccination. Each vaccine dose was 300 ug of mutant IDH1 20-mer peptide, with topical imiquimod. As concerns this clone: Its antigen is not known.

Germline lookup yields CDR1 LGHNA and CDR2 YSLEER. The V end was cut by 0 bases, the J end by 3 bases, with 21 bases between. This CDR3 contains 19 residues. The source is a middle-aged man with glioma. This material consisted of PBMCs, taken from a glioma patient whose treatment included an IDH1 peptide vaccine. This sequence joins TRBV4-3 and TRBJ1-3; D unclear. CDR3 DNA: TGCGCCAGCAGCCAAGATTTAGGACCCCGGTCCTCCGGTGGAAACACCATATATTTT. This codes for CASSQDLGPRSSGGNTIYF.